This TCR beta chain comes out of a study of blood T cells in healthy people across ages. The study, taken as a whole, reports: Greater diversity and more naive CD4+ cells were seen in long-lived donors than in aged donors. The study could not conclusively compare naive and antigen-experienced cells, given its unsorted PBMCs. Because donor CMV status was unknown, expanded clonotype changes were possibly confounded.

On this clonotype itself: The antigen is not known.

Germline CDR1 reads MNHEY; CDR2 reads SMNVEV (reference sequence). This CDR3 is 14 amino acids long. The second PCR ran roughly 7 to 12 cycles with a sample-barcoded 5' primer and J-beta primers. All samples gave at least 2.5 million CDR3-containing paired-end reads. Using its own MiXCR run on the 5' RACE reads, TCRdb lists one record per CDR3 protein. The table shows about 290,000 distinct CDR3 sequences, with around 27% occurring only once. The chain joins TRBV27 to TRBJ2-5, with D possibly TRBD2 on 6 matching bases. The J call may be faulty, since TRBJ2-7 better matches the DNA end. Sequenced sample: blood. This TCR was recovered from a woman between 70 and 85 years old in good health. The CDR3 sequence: CASSAVGLPNEQYF. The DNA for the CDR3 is TGTGCCAGCAGCGCCGTCGGACTACCAAACGAGCAGTACTTC.